The entry that follows covers one T cell receptor (beta chain) sequence. Trimming cost V 3 bases and J 11 bases; bases outside gene matches: 11. The CDR3 totals 16 residues. The germline V gene encodes CDR1 KGHSH and CDR2 LQKENI. The source of the sample is a study of T cell changes during pregnancy in multiple sclerosis. Sequencing used immunoSEQ multiplex PCR; TCRdb keeps in-frame clones, though not all of them. The data hold fewer than 85,000 clones, with 89% observed a single time. The gene calls are TRBV18 and TRBJ1-6, with 9 bases fitting TRBD1. The receptor was isolated from a female donor with multiple sclerosis, enrolled in a pregnancy study. The material was peripheral blood, obtained before pregnancy. The CDR3 nucleotides read TGTGCCAGCTCACCCATGGACAGGGGTGTAAAGGCACCCCTCCACTTT. This encodes CASSPMDRGVKAPLHF.